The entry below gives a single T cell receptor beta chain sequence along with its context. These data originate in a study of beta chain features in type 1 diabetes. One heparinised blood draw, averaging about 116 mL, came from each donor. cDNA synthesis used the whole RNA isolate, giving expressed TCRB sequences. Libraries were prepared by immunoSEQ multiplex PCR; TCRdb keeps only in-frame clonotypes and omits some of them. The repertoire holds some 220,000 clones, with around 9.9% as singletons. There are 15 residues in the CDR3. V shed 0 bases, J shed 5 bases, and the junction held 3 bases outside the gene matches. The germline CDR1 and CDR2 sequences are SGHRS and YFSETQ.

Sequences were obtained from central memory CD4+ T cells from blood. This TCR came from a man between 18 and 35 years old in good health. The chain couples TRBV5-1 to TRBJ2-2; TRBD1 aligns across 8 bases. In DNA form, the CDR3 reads TGCGCCAGCAGCTTGGCGCAGGGGGCGACCGGGGAGCTGTTTTTT. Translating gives CASSLAQGATGELFF.